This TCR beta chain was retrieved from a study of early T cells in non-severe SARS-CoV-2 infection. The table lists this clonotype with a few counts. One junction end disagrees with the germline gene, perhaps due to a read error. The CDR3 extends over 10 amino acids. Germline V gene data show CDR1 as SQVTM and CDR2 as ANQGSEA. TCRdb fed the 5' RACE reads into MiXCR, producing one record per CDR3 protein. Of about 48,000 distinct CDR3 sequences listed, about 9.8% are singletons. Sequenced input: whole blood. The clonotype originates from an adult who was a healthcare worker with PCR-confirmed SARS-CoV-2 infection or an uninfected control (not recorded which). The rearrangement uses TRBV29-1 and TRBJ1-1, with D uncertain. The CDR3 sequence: CSVAEIEVFF. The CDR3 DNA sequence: TGCAGCGTTGCGGAGATTGAAGTTTTCTTT.